This TCR beta chain derives from a study of low-dose radiotherapy and immunotherapy resistance in tumors (dated by TCRdb to 2021 to 2024). About the investigation overall: Cohort 1 received 0.5 Gy per fraction every 2 weeks, with a prescribed total PTV dose of 6.5 Gy. In Cohort 2, 1 Gy per fraction was delivered every two weeks, for a total of 13 Gy over 26 weeks. Patients were given nivolumab as a 240 mg flat dose every two weeks and ipilimumab at 1 mg/kg every six weeks, with both drugs delivered intravenously. Every two weeks, patients got intravenous cyclophosphamide at 200 mg/m2, given one day ahead of each radiation and immunotherapy administration. Starting on cycle 1 day 1, patients took 300 mg of aspirin by mouth once a day for four cycles. No randomization into treatment groups was done for the people taking part in the trial. The translational analysis covered eight patients: three from the first dose cohort and the first five from the second dose cohort.

There are many counts of this clonotype. Its target antigen remains unknown. No per-base quality is available; no much larger clone lies one base away. Interpreted using the paper, the time point label stands for: before trial treatment. Donors were enrolled in RACIN, a single-arm phase I dose-escalation trial combining nivolumab, ipilimumab, aspirin, low-dose cyclophosphamide and low-dose radiotherapy. Patients were eligible if they had advanced solid tumors that were TIL-negative. From the germline V gene, CDR1 is MNHEY and CDR2 is SVGEGT. Inclusive of the bounding cysteine and phenylalanine, the CDR3 is 16 residues long. Only CDR3 DNA is held: 48 bases, read in frame from base 1. Trimming takes 0 bases from V and 2 bases from J, and the germline ends sit 12 bases apart. The run used an Illumina HiSeq 2500. Superscript III and a set of TRAV- and TRBV-specific primers were used to synthesize first-strand cDNA, so that both TCRalpha and TCRbeta chains were covered. TCRs were amplified with Phusion for around 18 PCR cycles, with a constant-region primer paired with the adapter attached to the V primers. Amplification of the isolated mRNA was done with the MessageAmp II aRNA Amplification Kit, which involved an approximately 15-hour in vitro transcription at 37 degrees C. The Dynabeads mRNA DIRECT Purification Kit was used to isolate mRNA for TCR sequencing. Indexed Illumina adapters were added in a second approximately 24-cycle Phusion PCR, and the resulting products were purified with AMPure XP beads. The authors processed their data as follows. Custom Perl scripts pooled TCR sequences encoding the same protein, removed out-of-frame sequences and computed each clonotype's abundance. Any TCR sequence backed by just one read was left out of the analysis. Repertoire metrics included Shannon entropy, Gini index, clonality, richness, and frequency of TCRs shared between repertoires. The public reads were quality trimmed at Q25 with fastp and then assembled into clones with MiXCR by TCRdb, keeping productive beta chains. Entries are consolidated by CDR3 protein sequence, retaining the most common genes and DNA. In this record, the V and J calls reflect TCRdb's handling and not the investigators' own analysis. Present in this sample are over 65,000 distinct CDR3 sequences, roughly 19% of which were seen just once. Jointly, the top ten make up roughly 2.8% of the sample.

The specimen was PBMCs, collected before treatment. The rearrangement joined TRBV6-2 or TRBV6-3 to TRBJ2-3, with TRBD2 as a weak D call on 5 bases. The clonotype originates from a male donor with prostate cancer. The nucleotide sequence reads TGTGCCAGCAGTTACTCGATCCCGGGGAACACAGATACGCAGTATTTT. Its amino acids are CASSYSIPGNTDTQYF.